The present TCR beta chain was sequenced within a study of radiation and T cells in renal cell carcinoma. To note about this clone: Its antigen is undetermined.

Specified time point: blood 4 weeks post-SBRT, at nephrectomy. Stated treatment: 15 Gy SBRT to primary tumor, nephrectomy 4 weeks later. Nephrectomy followed 15 Gy stereotactic body radiation by 4 weeks. Radiation-treated patients gave blood at baseline, week 2 and week 4. This renal cell carcinoma was of the clear cell type. General study points: Pretreatment tumor biopsies were lacking, so baseline clonotypes are unknown.

The repertoire was sequenced with immunoSEQ multiplex PCR; TCRdb's copy has only in-frame clones and lacks some. The sample yields about 64,000 clones, around three quarters seen once. Trimming took 6 bases from V and 7 from J, leaving 22 bases between them. In germline, CDR1 is SNHLY, CDR2 FYNNEI. This CDR3 is built from 16 residues. The clonotype comes from a man in his sixties with renal cell carcinoma. The chain is built from TRBV2 and TRBJ2-1, with D perhaps TRBD1 (6 bases). The sample in question was blood, obtained from a patient whose treatment included radiotherapy and nephrectomy. The CDR3 is CASRPWGPTEYNEQFF. CDR3 nucleotide sequence: TGTGCCAGCAGACCCTGGGGGCCGACCGAGTATAATGAGCAGTTCTTC. The full variable domain, with the rest looked up from reference TRBV2 and TRBJ2-1, is EPEVTQTPSHQVTQMGQEVILRCVPISNHLYFYWYRQILGQKVEFLVSFYNNEISEKSEIFDDQFSVERPDGSNFTLKIRSTKLEDSAMYFCASRPWGPTEYNEQFFGPGTRLTVL.